The 31 T cell receptor beta chains in this list originate from one sample, sequenced in a study of Ad26.COV2.S vaccination and SARS-CoV-2 variants. Clones were read by immunoSEQ multiplex PCR, and TCRdb kept only the in-frame ones, dropping some. The sample gives roughly 420,000 clones, roughly 90% of which show up once; less than 4% is in the top ten. Treatment defined: over 15 received Ad26.COV2.S at low or high dose, single or two shots; 5 received placebo; per-sample allocation not given. Sampling was performed 63 days after the first vaccine or placebo injection. The source material was peripheral blood, sampled in a trial of Ad26.COV2.S vaccine versus placebo. The receptors come from a person between 18 and 60 years old who received the Ad26.COV2.S COVID-19 vaccine or a placebo.

V gene TRBV9 combines with J gene TRBJ2-3, with 12 positions matching TRBD2. With 2 bases clipped from V and 4 bases from J, the junction kept 8 bases outside the gene matches. The CDR3 spans 17 residues. Germline lookup yields CDR1 SGDLS and CDR2 YYNGEE. The CDR3 nucleotides read TGTGCCAGCAGCGTTCCCCTAGCGGGGGGGCCGGCAGATACGCAGTATTTT. It is translated as CASSVPLAGGPADTQYF.

The chain uses TRBV11-2 and TRBJ1-4; no clear D gene. The germline V gene encodes CDR1 SGHAT and CDR2 FQNNGV. Trimming took 5 bases from V and 6 from J, leaving 13 bases between them. CDR3 length: 14 residues. CDR3 bases: TGTGCCAGCAGCGTGAGCCGATCAGATGAAAAACTGTTTTTT. Amino acid sequence: CASSVSRSDEKLFF.

The rearrangement links TRBV7-3 to TRBJ2-6; TRBD2 agrees at 7 bases. From germline, CDR1 is SGHTA and CDR2 FQGTGA. There are 15 residues in the CDR3. The ends lost 1 base at V and 6 bases at J; junction bases unmatched: 3. The CDR3 DNA follows: TGTGCCAGCAGCTTAATGGGAGGGGTGGCCAACGTCCTGACTTTC. Residues: CASSLMGGVANVLTF.

The chain carries TRBV6-5 and TRBJ2-1, with 13 bases matching TRBD2. J lost 7 bases, V lost 6 bases, and 6 bases had no gene match. This CDR3 comprises 15 residues. Per the germline V gene, CDR1 is MNHEY and CDR2 is SVGAGI. The CDR3: CASRPGTSGENEQFF. The DNA of the CDR3 is TGTGCCAGCAGACCCGGGACTAGCGGGGAGAATGAGCAGTTCTTC.

The rearrangement links TRBV4-3 to TRBJ2-7; D gene ambiguous. Germline CDR1 reads LGHNA; CDR2 reads YSLEER. The CDR3 loop spans 13 amino acids. V lost 1 base and J 0 bases, leaving 4 bases between the germline ends. CDR3 in DNA: TGCGCCAGCAGCCAAGCAACCTCCTACGAGCAGTACTTC. This codes for CASSQATSYEQYF.

This chain uses TRBV9 with TRBJ1-4, with a possible D match to TRBD1 (5 bases). CDR3 length: 16 amino acids. Germline assignment: CDR1 SGDLS and CDR2 YYNGEE. The V end was cut by 4 bases, the J end by 0 bases, with 13 bases between. Written as DNA, the CDR3 is TGTGCCAGCAGCCCCTACCAGGGCGCAACTAATGAAAAACTGTTTTTT. Translation: CASSPYQGATNEKLFF.

The rearrangement uses TRBV5-4 and TRBJ1-5; D call uncertain. Trimming left V 1 base short and J 3 bases short, with 8 bases between. The CDR3 runs to 14 residues. CDR1 is SGHNT and CDR2 is YYREEE in the germline V gene (reference sequence). The CDR3 DNA reads TGTGCCAGCAGCTTGTTGGGCACCAATCAGCCCCAGCATTTT. Translated: CASSLLGTNQPQHF.

V and J are TRBV4-2 and TRBJ1-4, with D possibly being TRBD1 (5 bases). Trimming left V 0 bases short and J 6 bases short, with 17 bases between. The CDR3 is 17 amino acids. Germline CDR1 reads LGHNA; CDR2 reads YNFKEQ. The CDR3 nucleotides read TGTGCCAGCAGCCAAGATCCTTCAACCGGGGGTTATGAAAAACTGTTTTTT. Residues: CASSQDPSTGGYEKLFF.

The rearrangement joins TRBV28 to TRBJ2-3; 9 bases map to TRBD2. The junction had 8 bases not matched to a gene; V was cut back by 1 base and J by 3 bases. The CDR3 loop spans 17 amino acids. Germline assignment: CDR1 MDHEN and CDR2 SYDVKM. The DNA of the CDR3 is TGTGCCAGCAGTTTATATTCTAGCGGGGTACGGACAGATACGCAGTATTTT. Translated, it gives CASSLYSSGVRTDTQYF.

V gene TRBV7-2 combines with J gene TRBJ2-7; D gene ambiguous. Germline loops: CDR1 SGHTA, CDR2 FQGNSA. The V end lost 1 base, the J end lost 3 bases, and 7 bases lay between the germline ends. The CDR3 runs to 13 residues. CDR3 protein: CASSLGAGYEQYF. The CDR3 bases are TGTGCCAGCAGCTTAGGAGCCGGCTACGAGCAGTACTTC.

This chain joins TRBV11-2 and TRBJ1-1; D gene ambiguous. V lost 5 bases and J lost 0, with 13 bases in between. The CDR3 extends over 15 amino acids. Germline V gene sequence: CDR1 SGHAT, CDR2 FQNNGV. DNA of the CDR3: TGTGCCAGCAGCCGGATGCTAGAATTGAACACTGAAGCTTTCTTT. Encoded protein: CASSRMLELNTEAFF.

The J gene is TRBJ2-5, the V gene TRBV15; unclear D gene. The CDR3 runs 12 residues. V lost 0 bases and J 11 bases, leaving 10 bases between the germline ends. CDR1 LNHNV and CDR2 YYDKDF come from the germline V gene (reference sequence). Here the CDR3 DNA reads TGTGCCACCAGCAGAGATTGGTCAGCTCAGTACTTC. This gives the protein CATSRDWSAQYF.

This clone was counted once. The J gene is TRBJ1-4, the V gene TRBV7-9, with D unclear. The CDR3 is 15 residues long. From germline, CDR1 is SEHNR and CDR2 FQNEAQ (reference sequence). V was clipped by 0 bases and J by 8 bases, with 13 bases between them. The CDR3 here is CASSLARRADEKLFF. CDR3 nucleotides: TGTGCCAGCAGCTTAGCGCGGCGGGCGGACGAAAAACTGTTTTTT.

The V and J genes are TRBV9 and TRBJ1-5, with TRBD1 identical over 8 bases. Per the germline V gene, CDR1 is SGDLS and CDR2 is YYNGEE. The CDR3 consists of 20 residues. The junction had 14 bases not matched to a gene; V was cut back by 0 bases and J by 0 bases. CDR3 DNA sequence: TGTGCCAGCAGCGTAGGACAGGGGACCCTCTCGGTCTATAGCAATCAGCCCCAGCATTTT. This translates into CASSVGQGTLSVYSNQPQHF.

The chain has TRBV25-1 and TRBJ1-3; possibly TRBD1 for D (6 bases). This CDR3 is 14 amino acids long. V gave up 2 bases and J gave up 2 bases, with 7 bases separating them. The germline gives CDR1 MGHDK, CDR2 SYGVNS. The CDR3 nucleotides are TGTGCCAGCAGTGAAGGGGGCGCTGGAAACACCATATATTTT. Encoded protein: CASSEGGAGNTIYF.

This rearrangement joins TRBV28 to TRBJ2-5, with 8 bases fitting TRBD1. Germline values: CDR1 MDHEN, CDR2 SYDVKM. Trimming at V came to 5 bases and at J to 4 bases, leaving 9 bases not matched to a gene. The CDR3 length is 15 residues. The CDR3 nucleotides read TGTGCCAGCAGTCCAAATCCAGACAGGGGAGAGACCCAGTACTTC. Translated, it gives CASSPNPDRGETQYF.

The chain employs TRBV30 and TRBJ1-5, with D possibly matching TRBD1 (6 bases). V was shortened by 0 bases and J by 7 bases, with 10 bases between the two germline ends. The germline CDR1 and CDR2 sequences are GTSNPN and SVGIG (reference sequence). The CDR3 is 13 amino acids. As DNA, the CDR3 is TGTGCCTGGAGTGTAGGGGGAGGACAGCCCCAGCATTTT. Its translation is CAWSVGGGQPQHF. Full variable domain (outside the CDR3, taken from reference TRBV30 and TRBJ1-5): SQTIHQWPATLVQPVGSPLSLECTVEGTSNPNLYWYRQAAGRGLQLLFYSVGIGQISSEVPQNLSASRPQDRQFILSSKKLLLSDSGFYLCAWSVGGGQPQHFGDGTRLSIL.

J is TRBJ2-7 and V is TRBV7-2; the D is unclear. The V end lost 1 base, the J end lost 1 base, and 8 bases lay between the germline ends. The germline CDR1 and CDR2 sequences are SGHTA and FQGNSA. The CDR3 extends over 14 amino acids. The CDR3 DNA follows: TGTGCCAGCAGCTTAGTAGGTCAATCCTACGAGCAGTACTTC. Its protein product is CASSLVGQSYEQYF. Full variable domain (outside the CDR3, taken from reference TRBV7-2 and TRBJ2-7): GAGVSQSPSNKVTEKGKDVELRCDPISGHTALYWYRQSLGQGLEFLIYFQGNSAPDKSGLPSDRFSAERTGGSVSTLTIQRTQQEDSAVYLCASSLVGQSYEQYFGPGTRLTVT.

This clone was found a few times. The rearrangement uses TRBV11-3 and TRBJ1-6; D is unresolved. The CDR3 spans 15 residues. V lost 2 bases and J 5 bases, leaving 10 bases between the germline ends. The germline gives CDR1 SGHNT, CDR2 YENEEA. The CDR3 region has the DNA TGTGCCAGCAGCTTACTGCGGGGAGATAATTCACCCCTCCACTTT. This gives the protein CASSLLRGDNSPLHF.

The genes are TRBV30 and TRBJ2-5; no clear D. The CDR3 has 13 residues. Trimming removed 0 bases from V and 4 bases from J, with 9 bases in between. CDR1 is GTSNPN and CDR2 is SVGIG in the germline V gene (reference sequence). The CDR3 is CAWSVRLGETQYF. The CDR3 coding sequence is TGTGCCTGGAGTGTACGCCTAGGAGAGACCCAGTACTTC.

The count of this clone is one. Here the CDR3 reads CASSSHGAGELFF. The CDR3 coding sequence is TGTGCCAGCAGTTCCCACGGGGCCGGGGAGCTGTTTTTT. The chain joins TRBV12-3 or TRBV12-4 to TRBJ2-2; D might be TRBD2 (5 bases). The germline V and J ends were trimmed by 4 bases and 6 bases, with 9 bases remaining between them. CDR3 length: 13 amino acids.

In this sample, this clone turned up a few times. The chain has TRBV6-6 and TRBJ1-1; D is ambiguous. This CDR3 has 12 residues. Germline assignment: CDR1 MNHNY and CDR2 SVGAGI (reference sequence). The V end lost 3 bases, the J end lost 6 bases, and 8 bases lay between the germline ends. CDR3 in DNA: TGTGCCAGCAGTTATGTTGGGGCTGAAGCTTTCTTT. Its protein product is CASSYVGAEAFF.

The chain recombines TRBV5-1 with TRBJ1-3; no firm D call. Germline V gene data show CDR1 as SGHRS and CDR2 as YFSETQ. The CDR3 has 16 residues. V lost 0 bases and J lost 8, with 18 bases in between. For the CDR3, the DNA is TGCGCCAGCAGCTTGGTGGTAGACCGGACCTCAGACACCATATATTTT. This sequence encodes CASSLVVDRTSDTIYF.

The J gene is TRBJ2-5, the V gene TRBV5-6; D unclear. Trimming left V 6 bases short and J 4 bases short, with 22 bases between. This CDR3 comprises 16 residues. CDR1 SGHDT and CDR2 YYEEEE come from the germline V gene. CDR3 loop: CASKAPFRMGGETQYF. The CDR3 region has the DNA TGTGCCAGCAAGGCCCCGTTTCGTATGGGCGGAGAGACCCAGTACTTC.

The chain uses TRBV6-2 or TRBV6-3 and TRBJ1-4, with 7 nucleotides matching TRBD1. The ends lost 4 bases at V and 5 bases at J; junction bases unmatched: 7. The CDR3 totals 15 residues. Germline V CDR1 and CDR2: MNHEY, SVGEGT. CDR3 in amino acids: CASSWTGTENEKLFF. CDR3 DNA: TGTGCCAGCAGTTGGACCGGGACAGAAAATGAAAAACTGTTTTTT.

V usage is TRBV4-2 and J usage is TRBJ1-3; no firm D call. CDR1 and CDR2 from the germline V gene are LGHNA and YNFKEQ. There are 15 residues in the CDR3. Trimming took off 0 bases at V and 4 bases at J, with 10 bases between the two ends. This chain's CDR3 is CASSQDFQGGNTIYF. The CDR3, as DNA: TGTGCCAGCAGCCAAGATTTCCAAGGCGGAAACACCATATATTTT.

The chain recombines TRBV9 with TRBJ2-1, with 9 bases identical to TRBD2. This CDR3 region has 17 residues. J was trimmed by 3 bases and V by 3 bases; bases with no gene match: 10. Germline CDR1 SGDLS, CDR2 YYNGEE. The CDR3 nucleotides read TGTGCCAGCAGCGCCGCCCTGACTAGCGGAAGCTACAATGAGCAGTTCTTC. Its protein is CASSAALTSGSYNEQFF. Full variable domain (outside the CDR3, taken from reference TRBV9 and TRBJ2-1): DSGVTQTPKHLITATGQRVTLRCSPRSGDLSVYWYQQSLDQGLQFLIQYYNGEERAKGNILERFSAQQFPDLHSELNLSSLELGDSALYFCASSAALTSGSYNEQFFGPGTRLTVL.

The chain couples TRBV5-1 to TRBJ2-2, with D perhaps TRBD2 (5 bases). CDR1 SGHRS and CDR2 YFSETQ come from the germline V gene. The CDR3 is 15 residues long. V lost 0 bases, J lost 2 bases, and 8 bases lay in between. The CDR3 DNA follows: TGCGCCAGCAGCTTGGGGCGGGTTAACACCGGGGAGCTGTTTTTT. As protein: CASSLGRVNTGELFF.

The chain combines TRBV5-1 with TRBJ2-1; 11 nucleotides align to TRBD2. The CDR3 extends over 17 amino acids. Germline CDR1 SGHRS, CDR2 YFSETQ. Trimming removed 2 bases from V and 1 base from J; junction bases left unmatched: 5. CDR3 sequence: CASSFSGGAKSYNEQFF. The CDR3 DNA reads as TGCGCCAGCAGCTTTAGCGGGGGGGCGAAGTCCTACAATGAGCAGTTCTTC.

This clone was seen a handful of times. The genes are TRBV6-4 and TRBJ2-2; TRBD2 aligns across 10 bases. Germline V CDR1 and CDR2: MRHNA, SNTAGT. This CDR3 has 16 amino acids. V lost 5 bases and J lost 0; bases outside the gene matches: 3. DNA of the CDR3: TGTGCCAGCAGTAGACTAGCGGGCGCGAACACCGGGGAGCTGTTTTTT. It is translated as CASSRLAGANTGELFF.

The chain combines TRBV27 with TRBJ1-1, with a possible D match to TRBD1 (6 bases). The CDR3 runs to 17 residues. V was shortened by 8 bases and J by 1 base, with 23 bases between the two germline ends. CDR1 and CDR2 from the germline V gene are MNHEY and SMNVEV (reference sequence). In DNA, the CDR3 is TGTGCCAGCTTTCCGGCCGGGGGCTTCGACCGGAACACTGAAGCTTTCTTT. Encoded protein: CASFPAGGFDRNTEAFF.